These 32 T cell receptor beta chains were all obtained from the same sample, sequenced in a study of blood T cell repertoires in COVID-19. Sequencing used immunoSEQ multiplex PCR; TCRdb keeps in-frame clones, though not all of them. Of 150,000 to 200,000 clones listed, about three quarters are singletons. Sequenced material: peripheral blood. The source is a woman in her 50s with active or convalescent COVID-19.

The chain links TRBV7-2 to TRBJ2-1; 9 bases map to TRBD2. In germline, CDR1 is SGHTA, CDR2 FQGNSA. The CDR3 loop spans 15 amino acids. Germline trimming cut 2 bases from V and 5 bases from J; bases unmatched to any gene: 4. CDR3: CASSLLAGNNNEQFF. CDR3 nucleotides: TGTGCCAGCAGCTTACTAGCGGGAAATAACAATGAGCAGTTCTTC.

The chain links TRBV19 to TRBJ1-5, with 8 bases that match TRBD1. The trim removed 6 bases at V and 1 base at J, leaving 2 bases unmatched. Germline CDR1 LNHDA, CDR2 SQIVND (reference sequence). CDR3 size: 14 residues. CDR3 in amino acids: CASRHRGSNQPQHF. CDR3 DNA sequence: TGTGCCAGTAGGCACAGGGGGAGCAATCAGCCCCAGCATTTT.

The J gene is TRBJ1-2, the V gene TRBV28; TRBD1 matches 9 bases. With V trimmed by 6 bases and J by 4 bases, 6 bases remained unmatched. CDR3 length: 14 residues. Germline CDR1 reads MDHEN; CDR2 reads SYDVKM. CDR3 loop: CASSLRDRAYGYTF. The CDR3, as DNA: TGTGCCAGCAGCCTCCGGGACAGGGCCTATGGCTACACCTTC.

This clone has just a few counts. The chain recombines TRBV7-9 with TRBJ1-3; D remains unclear. Trimming shortened V by 5 bases and J by 0 bases, and 11 bases separated the two germline ends. Germline V gene data show CDR1 as SEHNR and CDR2 as FQNEAQ (reference sequence). This CDR3 comprises 15 residues. The CDR3 protein is CASSPEAFSGNTIYF. The CDR3 DNA is TGTGCCAGCAGCCCCGAAGCCTTCTCTGGAAACACCATATATTTT. Filled out from reference TRBV7-9 and TRBJ1-3, the complete variable domain reads DTGVSQNPRHKITKRGQNVTFRCDPISEHNRLYWYRQTLGQGPEFLTYFQNEAQLEKSRLLSDRFSAERPKGSFSTLEIQRTEQGDSAMYLCASSPEAFSGNTIYFGEGSWLTVV.

CDR3: CASSLEGAPGETQYF. The CDR3 nucleotides are TGCGCCAGCAGCTTGGAGGGGGCCCCGGGAGAGACCCAGTACTTC. The J gene is TRBJ2-5, the V gene TRBV5-1; 7 positions agree with TRBD1. Germline V gene data show CDR1 as SGHRS and CDR2 as YFSETQ. The V segment lost 0 bases and the J segment 4 bases; nucleotides outside the gene matches: 6. This CDR3 spans 15 amino acids.

This chain connects TRBV3-1 (or the pseudogene TRBV3-2) to TRBJ2-7; possibly TRBD2 for D (5 bases). The CDR3 covers 16 residues. V shed 5 bases and J shed 0 bases, with 17 bases lying between them. Germline assignment: CDR1 LGHDT and CDR2 YNNKEL (reference sequence). The CDR3 loop is CASSGLSDVSSYEQYF. The CDR3 DNA reads as TGTGCCAGCAGCGGACTCTCGGACGTCTCCTCCTACGAGCAGTACTTC.

This clone was picked up one time. The gene calls are TRBV7-2 and TRBJ2-5; 8 positions match TRBD2. This CDR3 contains 14 residues. V was pared by 5 bases and J by 6 bases, with 8 bases of the junction left unmatched. Germline CDR1 SGHTA, CDR2 FQGNSA. CDR3 sequence reads: CASSDTGGPQTQYF. The CDR3 bases are TGTGCCAGCAGCGACACGGGGGGGCCCCAGACCCAGTACTTC.

The chain has TRBV6-2 or TRBV6-3 and TRBJ1-2; 8 bases map to TRBD1. Germline CDR1 MNHEY, CDR2 SVGEGT. The CDR3 runs 16 residues. The V gene end was trimmed by 2 bases and the J gene end by 7 bases; junction bases not matched to a gene: 12. This CDR3 reads CASSYRPTEGQVGYTF. CDR3 coding DNA: TGTGCCAGCAGTTACCGCCCTACAGAGGGACAGGTTGGCTACACCTTC.

The genes are TRBV7-2 and TRBJ2-1; D is perhaps TRBD1 (5 bases). Per germline, CDR1 SGHTA and CDR2 FQGNSA. Trimming cost V 4 bases and J 4 bases, with 11 bases left between them. The CDR3 loop spans 14 amino acids. CDR3 sequence reads: CASSSDRRYNEQFF. The CDR3 nucleotides are TGTGCCAGCAGCTCTGACAGAAGATACAATGAGCAGTTCTTC.

The chain has TRBV7-2 and TRBJ2-4; D is perhaps TRBD1 (6 bases). This CDR3 contains 14 residues. Germline lookup yields CDR1 SGHTA and CDR2 FQGNSA. The V end lost 1 base, the J end lost 8 bases, and 12 bases lay between the germline ends. The CDR3 region is CASSLGGLRDIQYF. CDR3 sequence (DNA): TGTGCCAGCAGCTTAGGGGGGCTTCGAGACATTCAGTACTTC.

This chain's CDR3 is CASSPAGVKYTQYF. CDR3 DNA: TGTGCCAGCAGTCCAGCGGGAGTTAAGTATACGCAGTATTTT. V gene TRBV6-5 combines with J gene TRBJ2-3; 8 nucleotides agree with TRBD2. Germline V lookup: CDR1 MNHEY, CDR2 SVGAGI. V was pared by 5 bases and J by 7 bases, with 8 bases of the junction left unmatched. The CDR3 runs 14 residues.

The chain uses TRBV30 and TRBJ1-2, with unresolved D. V was clipped by 0 bases and J by 6 bases, with 8 bases between them. Germline V gene sequence: CDR1 GTSNPN, CDR2 SVGIG (reference sequence). This CDR3 contains 12 residues. In nucleotides, the CDR3 is TGTGCCTGGAGTGTGCAGGTGGATGGCTACACCTTC. It encodes CAWSVQVDGYTF.

The chain couples TRBV28 to TRBJ1-2; the D gene is possibly TRBD1 (5 bases). V was clipped by 2 bases and J by 8 bases, with 18 bases between them. Germline V gene lookup returns CDR1 MDHEN and CDR2 SYDVKM. This CDR3 has 15 residues. The CDR3 DNA is TGTGCCAGCAGTTTAGGGGTCGACAGCGCTCGGGGCTACACCTTC. This gives the protein CASSLGVDSARGYTF.

The chain couples TRBV7-8 to TRBJ2-2; 15 bases line up with TRBD2. With 5 bases clipped from V and 2 bases from J, the junction kept 6 bases outside the gene matches. Per germline, CDR1 SGHVS and CDR2 FQNEAQ. The CDR3 runs 18 residues. CDR3 residues: CASSTRTSGRANTGELFF. For the CDR3, the DNA is TGTGCCAGCAGCACCCGGACTAGCGGGAGGGCTAACACCGGGGAGCTGTTTTTT.

This chain links TRBV7-2 with TRBJ2-1; D is uncertain. Germline CDR1 SGHTA, CDR2 FQGNSA. V lost 4 bases, J lost 9 bases, and 13 bases lay in between. The CDR3 length is 13 residues. CDR3 sequence: CASSSRSAVEQFF. The CDR3 bases are TGTGCCAGCAGCTCTCGGAGTGCGGTTGAGCAGTTCTTC.

A remark on this clone: Additional DNA sequences in this sample encode the identical CDR3. This chain links TRBV5-4 with TRBJ2-1; 7 bases agree with TRBD1. Per the germline V gene, CDR1 is SGHNT and CDR2 is YYREEE (reference sequence). The J segment lost 3 bases and the V segment lost 0 bases, leaving 3 bases of the junction unmatched. CDR3 size: 15 residues. The CDR3 region has the DNA TGTGCCAGCAGCTTGGACAGGGGCAGCTACAATGAGCAGTTCTTC. This sequence encodes CASSLDRGSYNEQFF.

The V call is TRBV30, the J call TRBJ2-1; D perhaps matches TRBD1 (5 bases). V was trimmed by 0 bases and J by 7 bases, leaving 22 bases between them. This CDR3 has 17 amino acids. Germline CDR1 and CDR2: GTSNPN and SVGIG (reference sequence). This CDR3 reads CAWSVLAGKVWSNEQFF. Here the CDR3 DNA reads TGTGCCTGGAGTGTACTGGCAGGGAAAGTTTGGAGTAATGAGCAGTTCTTC.

This chain connects TRBV6-2 or TRBV6-3 to TRBJ2-5; 12 nucleotides align to TRBD1. Germline CDR1 and CDR2: MNHEY and SVGEGT. The CDR3 has 15 residues. Trimming cost V 2 bases and J 7 bases; bases outside gene matches: 5. CDR3 sequence: CASSYEGQGAPTQYF. The CDR3 nucleotides are TGTGCCAGCAGTTACGAGGGACAGGGGGCCCCGACCCAGTACTTC.

This rearrangement joins TRBV6-5 to TRBJ1-5; unclear D gene. This CDR3 spans 14 amino acids. The V gene lost 5 bases and the J gene lost 0 bases, with 8 bases spanning the gap. Germline V gene data show CDR1 as MNHEY and CDR2 as SVGAGI. The CDR3 bases are TGTGCCAGCAGTATCGGTCGTAGCAATCAGCCCCAGCATTTT. It translates to CASSIGRSNQPQHF.

The chain employs TRBV5-4 and TRBJ2-1; 9 nucleotides match TRBD2. Per the germline V gene, CDR1 is SGHNT and CDR2 is YYREEE (reference sequence). Unmatched junction bases numbered 3, after V lost 3 bases and J lost 2 bases. The CDR3 is made up of 15 amino acids. In DNA form, the CDR3 reads TGTGCCAGCAGCTCCGAGCGGGAGGCCTACAATGAGCAGTTCTTC. It yields the protein CASSSEREAYNEQFF.

This clone was counted once. The chain has TRBV5-6 and TRBJ1-3; tentative D call: TRBD1 (5 bases). The V gene's germline CDR1 is SGHDT and CDR2 YYEEEE. The CDR3 length is 17 residues. Trimming removed 0 bases at V and 4 bases at J, with 17 bases between. The CDR3 is CASSLAGGRDFGNTIYF. Here the CDR3 DNA reads TGTGCCAGCAGCTTGGCCGGCGGCAGGGATTTCGGAAACACCATATATTTT.

The chain links TRBV27 to TRBJ1-6, with TRBD1 matching over 8 bases. The CDR3 is made up of 16 amino acids. Germline CDR1 and CDR2: MNHEY and SMNVEV (reference sequence). The V and J ends lost 6 bases and 3 bases, in that order; junction bases with no gene match: 7. CDR3 loop: CASRLDRGIYNSPLHF. The CDR3 DNA is TGTGCCAGCAGGCTCGACAGGGGCATCTATAATTCACCCCTCCACTTT.

The chain uses TRBV14 and TRBJ2-7; 7 bases line up with TRBD1. The junction had 10 bases not matched to a gene; V was cut back by 8 bases and J by 6 bases. Germline values: CDR1 SGHDN, CDR2 FVKESK. The CDR3 is 13 amino acids. The CDR3 sequence: CASAQGRLSEQYF. The CDR3 coding sequence is TGTGCCAGCGCACAGGGGCGATTGTCCGAGCAGTACTTC.

The chain is built from TRBV6-2 or TRBV6-3 and TRBJ1-2; a possible D gene is TRBD1 (6 bases). V lost 6 bases and J 3 bases, leaving 11 bases between the germline ends. The CDR3 has 13 residues. Germline values: CDR1 MNHEY, CDR2 SVGEGT. The CDR3 spells CASSQDRYYGYTF. CDR3 nucleotide sequence: TGTGCCAGCAGCCAGGACAGATACTATGGCTACACCTTC.

The rearrangement joins TRBV29-1 to TRBJ2-4; weak D call: TRBD1 (6 bases). The CDR3 runs to 14 residues. V lost 6 bases, J lost 1 base, and 13 bases lay in between. The germline V gene has CDR1 SQVTM and CDR2 ANQGSEA. For the CDR3, the DNA is TGCAGCGTCCTCAGGGGAACGGCCAAAAACATTCAGTACTTC. This codes for CSVLRGTAKNIQYF.

The chain links TRBV28 to TRBJ2-1; 9 positions agree with TRBD1. Per the germline V gene, CDR1 is MDHEN and CDR2 is SYDVKM. The ends lost 7 bases at V and 1 base at J; junction bases unmatched: 8. This CDR3 comprises 16 residues. CDR3 coding DNA: TGTGCCAGCACCTCCTCCGGGACAGGGTCCTACAATGAGCAGTTCTTC. Residues: CASTSSGTGSYNEQFF. The complete variable domain, with remaining parts taken from reference TRBV28 and TRBJ2-1, reads DVKVTQSSRYLVKRTGEKVFLECVQDMDHENMFWYRQDPGLGLRLIYFSYDVKMKEKGDIPEGYSVSREKKERFSLILESASTNQTSMYLCASTSSGTGSYNEQFFGPGTRLTVL.

This rearrangement joins TRBV28 to TRBJ1-1; perhaps TRBD1 as D (6 bases). The CDR3 sequence is 13 residues long. CDR1 MDHEN and CDR2 SYDVKM come from the germline V gene. Trimming left V 6 bases short and J 10 bases short, with 18 bases between. In DNA form, the CDR3 reads TGTGCCAGCAGCCAAGGGTACAGGGCCGGAGCTTTCTTT. Translating gives CASSQGYRAGAFF.

The chain uses TRBV10-3 and TRBJ1-2, with 8 bases aligning to TRBD1. Germline V gene lookup returns CDR1 ENHRY and CDR2 SYGVKD. CDR3 length: 13 amino acids. Germline trimming cut 6 bases from V and 8 bases from J; bases unmatched to any gene: 8. CDR3 coding DNA: TGTGCCATCAGGGACAGGGCGGGGGACGGCTACACCTTC. Protein: CAIRDRAGDGYTF.

This clone was seen more than once but under ten times. The V call is TRBV5-1, the J call TRBJ1-1; TRBD1 matches 9 bases. The CDR3 contains 15 residues. V trimming: 1 base; J trimming: 1 base; junction bases outside the gene matches: 2. Germline V CDR1 and CDR2: SGHRS, YFSETQ. The CDR3 bases are TGCGCCAGCAGCTTGTGGGGACAGGGGAACACTGAAGCTTTCTTT. Translation: CASSLWGQGNTEAFF.

The J gene is TRBJ1-2, the V gene TRBV6-5; 8 nucleotides agree with TRBD1. V lost 7 bases and J lost 6; bases outside the gene matches: 10. The CDR3 loop spans 14 amino acids. Germline lookup yields CDR1 MNHEY and CDR2 SVGAGI. The CDR3 protein is CASNLLQGVDGYTF. The CDR3 DNA follows: TGTGCCAGCAATCTTCTACAGGGGGTGGATGGCTACACCTTC.

The genes are TRBV29-1 and TRBJ1-1; a weak D match, TRBD1 (6 bases). Trimming removed 4 bases at V and 5 bases at J, with 14 bases between. The length of the CDR3 is 13 residues. The germline V gene has CDR1 SQVTM and CDR2 ANQGSEA. The CDR3 loop is CSVAGGPGTEAFF. DNA for the CDR3: TGCAGCGTTGCGGGGGGCCCGGGTACTGAAGCTTTCTTT.

This chain's CDR3 is CASSQDLGVNTEAFF. For the CDR3, the DNA is TGCGCCAGCAGCCAAGATCTAGGGGTGAACACTGAAGCTTTCTTT. The V and J genes are TRBV4-3 and TRBJ1-1; TRBD1 might be the D (5 bases). The V end lost 0 bases, the J end lost 0 bases, and 8 bases lay between the germline ends. Germline loops: CDR1 LGHNA, CDR2 YSLEER. The CDR3 extends over 15 amino acids.